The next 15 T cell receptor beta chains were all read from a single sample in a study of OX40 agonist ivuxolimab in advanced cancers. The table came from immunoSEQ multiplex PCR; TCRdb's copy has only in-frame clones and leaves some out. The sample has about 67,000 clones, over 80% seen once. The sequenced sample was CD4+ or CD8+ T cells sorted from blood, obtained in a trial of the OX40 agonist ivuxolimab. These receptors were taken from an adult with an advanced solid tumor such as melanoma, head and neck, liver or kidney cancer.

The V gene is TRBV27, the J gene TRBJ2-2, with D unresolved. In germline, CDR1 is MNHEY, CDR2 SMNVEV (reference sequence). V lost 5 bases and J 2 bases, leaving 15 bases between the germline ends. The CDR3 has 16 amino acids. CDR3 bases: TGTGCCAGCAGTCCTCTTGACAAGCCCAACACCGGGGAGCTGTTTTTT. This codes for CASSPLDKPNTGELFF.

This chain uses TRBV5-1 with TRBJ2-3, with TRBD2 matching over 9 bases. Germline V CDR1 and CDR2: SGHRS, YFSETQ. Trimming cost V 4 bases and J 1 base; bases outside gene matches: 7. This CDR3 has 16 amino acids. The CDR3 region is CASSPGIAGGTDTQYF. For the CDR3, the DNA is TGCGCCAGCAGCCCTGGGATAGCGGGGGGCACAGATACGCAGTATTTT.

The CDR3: CASSLSRVSNQPQHF. CDR3 DNA sequence: TGTGCCAGCAGCCTATCAAGGGTTAGCAATCAGCCCCAGCATTTT. The gene calls are TRBV7-2 and TRBJ1-5; D gene ambiguous. Germline CDR1 reads SGHTA; CDR2 reads FQGNSA. V dropped 5 bases and J dropped 0 bases, with 11 bases sitting between them. The CDR3 is 15 residues long.

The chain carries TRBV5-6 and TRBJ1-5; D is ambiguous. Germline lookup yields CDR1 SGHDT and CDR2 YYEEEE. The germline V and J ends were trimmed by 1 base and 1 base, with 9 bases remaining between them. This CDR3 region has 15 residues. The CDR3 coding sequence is TGTGCCAGCAGCTTGCGGCTTTCCAGCAATCAGCCCCAGCATTTT. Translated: CASSLRLSSNQPQHF.

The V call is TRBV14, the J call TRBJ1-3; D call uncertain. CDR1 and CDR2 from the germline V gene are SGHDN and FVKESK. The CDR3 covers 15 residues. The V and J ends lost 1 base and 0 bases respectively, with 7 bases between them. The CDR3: CASSQAGVSGNTIYF. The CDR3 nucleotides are TGTGCCAGCAGCCAAGCTGGGGTCTCTGGAAACACCATATATTTT.

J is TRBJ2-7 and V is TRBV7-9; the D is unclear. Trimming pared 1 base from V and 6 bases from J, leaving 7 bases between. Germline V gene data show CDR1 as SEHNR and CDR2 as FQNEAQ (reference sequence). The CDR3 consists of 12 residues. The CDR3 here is CASSLDTGEQYF. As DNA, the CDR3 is TGTGCCAGCAGCTTAGATACCGGCGAGCAGTACTTC. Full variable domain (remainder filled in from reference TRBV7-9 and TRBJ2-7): DTGVSQNPRHKITKRGQNVTFRCDPISEHNRLYWYRQTLGQGPEFLTYFQNEAQLEKSRLLSDRFSAERPKGSFSTLEIQRTEQGDSAMYLCASSLDTGEQYFGPGTRLTVT.

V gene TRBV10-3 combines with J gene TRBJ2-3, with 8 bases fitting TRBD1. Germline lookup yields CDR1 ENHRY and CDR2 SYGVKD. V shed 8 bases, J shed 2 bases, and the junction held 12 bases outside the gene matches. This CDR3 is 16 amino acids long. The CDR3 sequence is CAIAGRQGRYTDTQYF. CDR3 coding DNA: TGTGCCATCGCGGGGAGACAGGGGAGGTACACAGATACGCAGTATTTT.

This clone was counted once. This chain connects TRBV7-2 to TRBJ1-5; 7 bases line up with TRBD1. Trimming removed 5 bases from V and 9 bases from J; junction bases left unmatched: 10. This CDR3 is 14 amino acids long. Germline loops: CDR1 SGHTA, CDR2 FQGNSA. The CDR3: CASSPLTGSGPQHF. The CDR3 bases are TGTGCCAGCAGCCCGCTGACAGGGTCGGGGCCCCAGCATTTT.

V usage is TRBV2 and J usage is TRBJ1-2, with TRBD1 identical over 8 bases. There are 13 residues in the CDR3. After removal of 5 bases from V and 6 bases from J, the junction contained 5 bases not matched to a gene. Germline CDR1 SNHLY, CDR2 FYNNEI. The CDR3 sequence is CASSWTGLDGYTF. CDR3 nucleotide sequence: TGTGCCAGCAGTTGGACAGGGCTTGATGGCTACACCTTC.

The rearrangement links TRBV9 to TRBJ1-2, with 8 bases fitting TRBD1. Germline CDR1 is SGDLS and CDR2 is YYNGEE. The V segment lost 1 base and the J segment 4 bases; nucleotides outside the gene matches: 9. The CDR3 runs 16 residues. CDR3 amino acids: CASSVSDRGLGYGYTF. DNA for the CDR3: TGTGCCAGCAGCGTAAGTGACAGGGGCCTAGGCTATGGCTACACCTTC.

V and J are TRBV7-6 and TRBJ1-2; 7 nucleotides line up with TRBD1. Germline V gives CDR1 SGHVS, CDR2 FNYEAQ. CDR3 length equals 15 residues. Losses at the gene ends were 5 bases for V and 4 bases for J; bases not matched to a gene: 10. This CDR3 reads CASSAGTAQGYGYTF. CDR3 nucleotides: TGTGCCAGCAGCGCCGGGACAGCTCAGGGCTATGGCTACACCTTC. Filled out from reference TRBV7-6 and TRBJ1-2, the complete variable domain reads GAGVSQSPRYKVTKRGQDVALRCDPISGHVSLYWYRQALGQGPEFLTYFNYEAQQDKSGLPNDRFSAERPEGSISTLTIQRTEQRDSAMYRCASSAGTAQGYGYTFGSGTRLTVV.

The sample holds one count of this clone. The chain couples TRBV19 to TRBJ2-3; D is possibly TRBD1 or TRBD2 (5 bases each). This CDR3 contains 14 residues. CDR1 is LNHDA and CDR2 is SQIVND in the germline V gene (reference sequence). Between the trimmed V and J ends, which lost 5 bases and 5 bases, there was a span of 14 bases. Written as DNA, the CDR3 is TGTGCCAGTAGTTGGGGGAGTGGTCTAGATACGCAGTATTTT. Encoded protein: CASSWGSGLDTQYF.

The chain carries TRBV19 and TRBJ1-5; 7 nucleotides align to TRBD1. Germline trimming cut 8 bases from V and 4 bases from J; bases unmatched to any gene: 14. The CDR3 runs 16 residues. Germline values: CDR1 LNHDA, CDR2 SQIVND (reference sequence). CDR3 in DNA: TGTGCCAGTCGAGGTGGACAGGCGCCGGCTAATCAGCCCCAGCATTTT. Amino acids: CASRGGQAPANQPQHF.

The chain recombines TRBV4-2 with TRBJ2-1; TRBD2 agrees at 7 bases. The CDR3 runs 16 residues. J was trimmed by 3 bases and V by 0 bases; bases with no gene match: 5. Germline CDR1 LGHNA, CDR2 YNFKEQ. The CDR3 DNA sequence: TGTGCCAGCAGCCAAGATCAAGCGGGGTTCTACAATGAGCAGTTCTTC. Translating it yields CASSQDQAGFYNEQFF.

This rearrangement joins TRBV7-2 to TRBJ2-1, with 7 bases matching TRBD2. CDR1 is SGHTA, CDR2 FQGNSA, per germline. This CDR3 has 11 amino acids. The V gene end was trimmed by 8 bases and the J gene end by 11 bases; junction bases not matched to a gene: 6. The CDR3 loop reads CASVGGRKQFF. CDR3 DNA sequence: TGTGCCAGCGTGGGAGGGCGTAAGCAGTTCTTC.